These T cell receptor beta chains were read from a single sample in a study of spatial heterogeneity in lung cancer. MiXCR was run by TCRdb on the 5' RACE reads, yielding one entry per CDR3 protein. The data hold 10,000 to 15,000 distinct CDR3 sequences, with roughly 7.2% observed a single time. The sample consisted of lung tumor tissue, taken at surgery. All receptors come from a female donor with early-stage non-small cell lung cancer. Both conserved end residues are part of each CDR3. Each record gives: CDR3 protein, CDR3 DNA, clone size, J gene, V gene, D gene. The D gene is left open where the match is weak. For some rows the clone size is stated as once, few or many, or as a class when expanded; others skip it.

CDR3aa: CASSRQGQGMETQYF
CDR3nt: TGTGCCAGCAGTCGCCAGGGACAGGGGATGGAGACCCAGTACTTC
abundance: many
j_gene: TRBJ2-5
v_gene: TRBV2
d_gene: TRBD1

CDR3aa: CASSAPGQGAYEQFF
CDR3nt: TGTGCCAGCAGTGCGCCGGGACAGGGGGCCTATGAGCAGTTCTTC
abundance: many
j_gene: TRBJ2-1
v_gene: TRBV28
d_gene: TRBD1

CDR3aa: CASSPWPVGASYNEQFF
CDR3nt: TGTGCCAGCAGCCCCTGGCCGGTCGGGGCCTCCTACAATGAGCAGTTCTTC
abundance: few
j_gene: TRBJ2-1
v_gene: TRBV7-2
d_gene: .

CDR3aa: CASAGGQRPSYEQYF
CDR3nt: TGTGCCAGCGCCGGAGGACAGCGGCCCTCCTACGAGCAGTACTTC
abundance: many
j_gene: TRBJ2-7
v_gene: TRBV2
d_gene: .

CDR3aa: CSARDHEGTEAFF
CDR3nt: TGCAGTGCTAGAGATCACGAGGGTACTGAAGCTTTCTTT
abundance: many
j_gene: TRBJ1-1
v_gene: TRBV20-1
d_gene: .

CDR3aa: CASTRDISDNSPLHF
CDR3nt: TGTGCCAGCACACGGGACATCTCGGATAATTCACCCCTCCACTTT
abundance: .
j_gene: TRBJ1-6
v_gene: TRBV2
d_gene: .

CDR3aa: CASSGGEITEAFF
CDR3nt: TGTGCCAGCAGCGGGGGGGAGATCACTGAAGCTTTCTTT
abundance: many
j_gene: TRBJ1-1
v_gene: TRBV2
d_gene: .

CDR3aa: CASSLYSGTYNEQFF
CDR3nt: TGTGCCAGCAGCTTATATAGCGGGACCTACAATGAGCAGTTCTTC
abundance: many
j_gene: TRBJ2-1
v_gene: TRBV13
d_gene: TRBD2

CDR3aa: CASSLKPADYYEQYF
CDR3nt: TGTGCCAGCAGCTTAAAGCCAGCGGACTATTACGAGCAGTACTTC
abundance: many
j_gene: TRBJ2-7
v_gene: TRBV11-2
d_gene: .

CDR3aa: CASSGLAGGPSNIQYF
CDR3nt: TGTGCCAGCAGCGGACTAGCGGGAGGGCCATCGAACATTCAGTACTTC
abundance: medium-sized
j_gene: TRBJ2-4
v_gene: TRBV6-5
d_gene: TRBD2

CDR3aa: CSARDRGRDTGELFF
CDR3nt: TGCAGTGCTAGAGACAGGGGGAGGGATACCGGGGAGCTGTTTTTT
abundance: medium-sized
j_gene: TRBJ2-2
v_gene: TRBV20-1
d_gene: .

CDR3aa: CASSRSGNRETQYF
CDR3nt: TGTGCCAGCAGTCGTAGCGGGAATCGAGAGACCCAGTACTTC
abundance: many
j_gene: TRBJ2-5
v_gene: TRBV6-2/TRBV6-3
d_gene: TRBD2

CDR3aa: CAWTSGSEGGSTDTQYF
CDR3nt: TGTGCCTGGACGAGCGGGAGTGAAGGTGGAAGCACAGATACGCAGTATTTT
abundance: medium-sized
j_gene: TRBJ2-3
v_gene: TRBV30
d_gene: TRBD2

CDR3aa: CATDRVNYGYTF
CDR3nt: TGTGCCACTGACAGGGTCAACTATGGCTACACCTTC
abundance: few
j_gene: TRBJ1-2
v_gene: TRBV28
d_gene: TRBD1

CDR3aa: CASSLSRDTQYF
CDR3nt: TGTGCCAGCAGCTTATCCCGGGATACGCAGTATTTT
abundance: medium-sized
j_gene: TRBJ2-3
v_gene: TRBV7-2
d_gene: .

CDR3aa: CASSKSLAGEGEQYF
CDR3nt: TGTGCCAGCAGCAAAAGCCTAGCGGGAGAGGGCGAGCAGTACTTC
abundance: medium-sized
j_gene: TRBJ2-7
v_gene: TRBV7-2
d_gene: TRBD2

CDR3aa: CASSPGRGETQYF
CDR3nt: TGTGCCAGCAGTCCCGGGAGAGGAGAGACCCAGTACTTC
abundance: .
j_gene: TRBJ2-5
v_gene: TRBV12-3/TRBV12-4
d_gene: .

CDR3aa: CASSLARGSRQPQHF
CDR3nt: TGTGCCAGCAGCTTAGCGCGAGGGTCCCGACAGCCCCAGCATTTT
abundance: many
j_gene: TRBJ1-5
v_gene: TRBV7-2
d_gene: .

CDR3aa: CSARDELQRIRSYEQYF
CDR3nt: TGCAGTGCTAGAGATGAACTTCAACGTATACGATCCTACGAGCAGTACTTC
abundance: .
j_gene: TRBJ2-7
v_gene: TRBV20-1
d_gene: .

CDR3aa: CASSVRTSGRTDTQYF
CDR3nt: TGTGCCAGCAGCGTTAGGACTAGCGGGCGCACAGATACGCAGTATTTT
abundance: .
j_gene: TRBJ2-3
v_gene: TRBV7-9
d_gene: TRBD2

CDR3aa: CAISPNRGEQYF
CDR3nt: TGTGCCATCAGTCCTAACCGGGGCGAGCAGTACTTC
abundance: .
j_gene: TRBJ2-7
v_gene: TRBV10-3
d_gene: .

CDR3aa: CASSVGTSPLDYGYTF
CDR3nt: TGTGCCAGCAGCGTGGGGACAAGTCCCCTTGACTATGGCTACACCTTC
abundance: many
j_gene: TRBJ1-2
v_gene: TRBV9
d_gene: .

CDR3aa: CASSLNWGTTYNEQFF
CDR3nt: TGTGCCAGCAGCTTAAATTGGGGCACTACCTACAATGAGCAGTTCTTC
abundance: many
j_gene: TRBJ2-1
v_gene: TRBV5-8
d_gene: .

CDR3aa: CASSLASSPPGVNEQFF
CDR3nt: TGCGCCAGCAGCTTGGCTTCCTCTCCTCCCGGGGTCAATGAGCAGTTCTTC
abundance: medium-sized
j_gene: TRBJ2-1
v_gene: TRBV5-1
d_gene: .

CDR3aa: CASSARTGYYEQFF
CDR3nt: TGTGCCAGCAGCGCCCGGACAGGGTATTATGAGCAGTTCTTC
abundance: many
j_gene: TRBJ2-1
v_gene: TRBV9
d_gene: TRBD1

CDR3aa: CASNPGTTEAFF
CDR3nt: TGTGCCAGCAATCCAGGGACGACTGAAGCTTTCTTT
abundance: few
j_gene: TRBJ1-1
v_gene: TRBV28
d_gene: .

CDR3aa: CATSWLAGGNEQYF
CDR3nt: TGTGCCACCTCCTGGCTAGCGGGAGGTAACGAGCAGTACTTC
abundance: medium-sized
j_gene: TRBJ2-7
v_gene: TRBV2
d_gene: TRBD2

CDR3aa: CASSERGSGNSPLHF
CDR3nt: TGTGCCAGCAGTGAAAGGGGCTCGGGTAATTCACCCCTCCACTTT
abundance: many
j_gene: TRBJ1-6
v_gene: TRBV2
d_gene: .

CDR3aa: CASSLKGLGNQPQHF
CDR3nt: TGTGCCAGCAGTTTAAAGGGACTCGGCAATCAGCCCCAGCATTTT
abundance: many
j_gene: TRBJ1-5
v_gene: TRBV12-3/TRBV12-4
d_gene: .

CDR3aa: CSVEKGAETQYF
CDR3nt: TGCAGCGTTGAAAAGGGGGCCGAGACCCAGTACTTC
abundance: medium-sized
j_gene: TRBJ2-5
v_gene: TRBV29-1
d_gene: TRBD1

CDR3aa: CASQWGGSYEQYF
CDR3nt: TGTGCCAGCCAATGGGGGGGGAGCTACGAGCAGTACTTC
abundance: many
j_gene: TRBJ2-7
v_gene: TRBV2
d_gene: TRBD2

CDR3aa: CASSDGEETDTQYF
CDR3nt: TGTGCCAGCAGTGACGGAGAGGAGACAGATACGCAGTATTTT
abundance: medium-sized
j_gene: TRBJ2-3
v_gene: TRBV6-4
d_gene: .

CDR3aa: CASSTLRWGNQPQHF
CDR3nt: TGTGCCAGCAGCACTTTACGTTGGGGGAATCAGCCCCAGCATTTT
abundance: many
j_gene: TRBJ1-5
v_gene: TRBV6-2/TRBV6-3
d_gene: .

CDR3aa: CASSLESRDEQYF
CDR3nt: TGTGCCAGCAGCTTAGAATCCAGGGACGAGCAGTACTTC
abundance: medium-sized
j_gene: TRBJ2-7
v_gene: TRBV7-9
d_gene: .

CDR3aa: CASSLPQGSGANVLTF
CDR3nt: TGCGCCAGCAGCTTACCACAGGGCTCTGGGGCCAACGTCCTGACTTTC
abundance: many
j_gene: TRBJ2-6
v_gene: TRBV5-1
d_gene: .

CDR3aa: CAWSVGEGSNQPQHF
CDR3nt: TGTGCCTGGAGTGTCGGGGAGGGCAGCAATCAGCCCCAGCATTTT
abundance: medium-sized
j_gene: TRBJ1-5
v_gene: TRBV30
d_gene: .

CDR3aa: CSAREFRLAGEAYEQFF
CDR3nt: TGCAGTGCTAGAGAATTCAGACTAGCGGGAGAAGCATATGAGCAGTTCTTC
abundance: medium-sized
j_gene: TRBJ2-1
v_gene: TRBV20-1
d_gene: TRBD2

CDR3aa: CASGVTVNTEAFF
CDR3nt: TGTGCTAGTGGTGTAACAGTGAACACTGAAGCTTTCTTT
abundance: medium-sized
j_gene: TRBJ1-1
v_gene: TRBV12-5
d_gene: .

CDR3aa: CASSRGVVGHEQFF
CDR3nt: TGTGCCAGCAGCCGAGGAGTGGTGGGGCATGAGCAGTTCTTC
abundance: medium-sized
j_gene: TRBJ2-1
v_gene: TRBV28
d_gene: .

CDR3aa: CASSSRRQGAGANVLTF
CDR3nt: TGTGCCAGCAGCTCCCGGAGACAGGGGGCTGGGGCCAACGTCCTGACTTTC
abundance: medium-sized
j_gene: TRBJ2-6
v_gene: TRBV5-6
d_gene: TRBD1

CDR3aa: CASSLASAGARSGANVLTF
CDR3nt: TGCGCCAGCAGCTTGGCGTCAGCAGGAGCCAGATCTGGGGCCAACGTCCTGACTTTC
abundance: many
j_gene: TRBJ2-6
v_gene: TRBV5-1
d_gene: .

CDR3aa: CASSTTGVKNIQYF
CDR3nt: TGTGCCAGCAGCACTACAGGGGTCAAAAACATTCAGTACTTC
abundance: few
j_gene: TRBJ2-4
v_gene: TRBV6-6
d_gene: TRBD1

CDR3aa: CASSPFLGAEAFF
CDR3nt: TGTGCCAGCTCACCTTTTCTGGGGGCTGAAGCTTTCTTT
abundance: few
j_gene: TRBJ1-1
v_gene: TRBV18
d_gene: .

CDR3aa: CASSHAYFGDTQYF
CDR3nt: TGCGCCAGCAGTCACGCGTATTTCGGAGATACGCAGTATTTT
abundance: .
j_gene: TRBJ2-3
v_gene: TRBV23-1
d_gene: .

CDR3aa: CSVARGQGPTDTQYF
CDR3nt: TGCAGCGTTGCCCGAGGACAGGGGCCGACAGATACGCAGTATTTT
abundance: many
j_gene: TRBJ2-3
v_gene: TRBV29-1
d_gene: TRBD1

CDR3aa: CASSFAGSPSNYGYTF
CDR3nt: TGTGCCAGCAGTTTCGCAGGCTCACCTTCTAACTATGGCTACACCTTC
abundance: many
j_gene: TRBJ1-2
v_gene: TRBV27
d_gene: .

CDR3aa: CASSPLGTGQPPTPLHF
CDR3nt: TGTGCCAGCTCACCACTCGGGACAGGACAGCCCCCGACACCCCTCCACTTT
abundance: many
j_gene: TRBJ1-6
v_gene: TRBV18
d_gene: TRBD1

CDR3aa: CSVEESDRNTEAFF
CDR3nt: TGCAGCGTTGAAGAGTCCGACAGGAACACTGAAGCTTTCTTT
abundance: many
j_gene: TRBJ1-1
v_gene: TRBV29-1
d_gene: .

CDR3aa: CASSSGLANTGELFF
CDR3nt: TGTGCCAGCAGTTCGGGACTAGCGAACACCGGGGAGCTGTTTTTT
abundance: many
j_gene: TRBJ2-2
v_gene: TRBV6-2/TRBV6-3
d_gene: TRBD2

CDR3aa: CASSGTGNTIQYF
CDR3nt: TGTGCCAGCAGTGGGACAGGTAACACCATTCAGTACTTC
abundance: .
j_gene: TRBJ2-4
v_gene: TRBV28
d_gene: TRBD1

CDR3aa: CASSPVAGGNTEAFF
CDR3nt: TGTGCCAGCTCACCGGTGGCAGGGGGAAACACTGAAGCTTTCTTT
abundance: medium-sized
j_gene: TRBJ1-1
v_gene: TRBV18
d_gene: TRBD1

CDR3aa: CASSPAGWGQSNQPQHF
CDR3nt: TGTGCCAGCAGCCCGGCGGGTTGGGGGCAGAGCAATCAGCCCCAGCATTTT
abundance: medium-sized
j_gene: TRBJ1-5
v_gene: TRBV3-1
d_gene: .

CDR3aa: CASSVADTQYF
CDR3nt: TGTGCCAGCAGCGTAGCAGATACGCAGTATTTT
abundance: many
j_gene: TRBJ2-3
v_gene: TRBV9
d_gene: .

CDR3aa: CSASSSGRVVEQYF
CDR3nt: TGCAGTGCTAGCTCTAGCGGGAGGGTCGTGGAGCAGTACTTC
abundance: many
j_gene: TRBJ2-7
v_gene: TRBV20-1
d_gene: TRBD2

CDR3aa: CASAHRGRTDTQYF
CDR3nt: TGCGCCAGCGCTCACAGGGGGCGCACAGATACGCAGTATTTT
abundance: many
j_gene: TRBJ2-3
v_gene: TRBV10-2
d_gene: TRBD1

CDR3aa: CASSPHRESTEAFF
CDR3nt: TGTGCCAGCAGCCCCCACAGGGAGTCCACTGAAGCTTTCTTT
abundance: .
j_gene: TRBJ1-1
v_gene: TRBV12-3/TRBV12-4
d_gene: .

CDR3aa: CSASSPSGTYEQYF
CDR3nt: TGCAGTGCTAGCAGTCCCAGCGGCACCTACGAGCAGTACTTC
abundance: many
j_gene: TRBJ2-7
v_gene: TRBV20-1
d_gene: .